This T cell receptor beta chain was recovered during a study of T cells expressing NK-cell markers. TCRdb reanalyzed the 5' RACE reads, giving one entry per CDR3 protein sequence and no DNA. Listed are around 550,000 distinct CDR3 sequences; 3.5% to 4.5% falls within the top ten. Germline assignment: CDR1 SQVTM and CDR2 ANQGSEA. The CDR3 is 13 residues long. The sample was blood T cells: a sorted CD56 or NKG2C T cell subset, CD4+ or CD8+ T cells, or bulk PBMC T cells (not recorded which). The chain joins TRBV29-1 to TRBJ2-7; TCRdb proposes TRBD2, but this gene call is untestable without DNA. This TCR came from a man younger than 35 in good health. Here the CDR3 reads CSVELGVRGEQYF.